A single sample gave rise to the 25 T cell receptor beta chains below, sequenced in a study of blood T cell repertoires in COVID-19. Produced via immunoSEQ multiplex PCR; TCRdb's table is partial and in-frame only. Counted here are approximately 500,000 clones, 89% occurring once; the ten biggest clones make up roughly 0.92%. Sequencing used peripheral blood. These receptors were collected from a man aged 18-30 years with COVID-19, enrolled during active disease.

The chain joins TRBV18 to TRBJ2-3; D gene unclear. V lost 3 bases, J lost 0 bases, and 7 bases lay in between. Germline V gives CDR1 KGHSH, CDR2 LQKENI. The CDR3 length is 14 residues. CDR3 sequence (DNA): TGTGCCAGCTCACCGGGCCAAAGCACAGATACGCAGTATTTT. Its protein is CASSPGQSTDTQYF.

This clone has a single count. This chain connects TRBV20-1 to TRBJ2-7, with D unresolved. Deletions cut 1 base from V and 3 bases from J, with 4 bases between. Germline CDR1 and CDR2: DFQATT and SNEGSKA (reference sequence). This CDR3 region has 11 residues. The CDR3 sequence: CSARGGYEQYF. The CDR3 nucleotides are TGCAGTGCTAGAGGCGGCTACGAGCAGTACTTC.

The gene calls are TRBV6-5 and TRBJ1-4; 8 nucleotides match TRBD1. The junction had 5 bases not matched to a gene; V was cut back by 7 bases and J by 4 bases. Germline CDR1 is MNHEY and CDR2 is SVGAGI. The CDR3 totals 14 residues. CDR3 residues: CASTRDRRNEKLFF. The DNA of the CDR3 is TGTGCCAGCACTAGGGACAGGCGTAATGAAAAACTGTTTTTT.

The V and J genes are TRBV15 and TRBJ2-5, with 8 bases matching TRBD2. CDR3 length: 16 residues. V lost 1 base to trimming and J lost 5 bases; unmatched junction nucleotides: 9. Germline CDR1 is LNHNV and CDR2 is YYDKDF (reference sequence). As DNA, the CDR3 is TGTGCCACCAGCAGAGTAGGCGGGAGGCCGACGGAGACCCAGTACTTC. This gives the protein CATSRVGGRPTETQYF. The full variable domain, with the rest looked up from reference TRBV15 and TRBJ2-5, is DAMVIQNPRYQVTQFGKPVTLSCSQTLNHNVMYWYQQKSSQAPKLLFHYYDKDFNNEADTPDNFQSRRPNTSFCFLDIRSPGLGDTAMYLCATSRVGGRPTETQYFGPGTRLLVL.

J is TRBJ2-1 and V is TRBV19, with D maybe TRBD2 (6 bases). Trimming removed 5 bases at V and 9 bases at J, with 14 bases between. CDR1 is LNHDA and CDR2 is SQIVND in the germline V gene (reference sequence). CDR3 length: 13 residues. This CDR3 is CASSWGLLGEQFF. The CDR3 coding sequence is TGTGCCAGTAGTTGGGGACTCCTAGGTGAGCAGTTCTTC.

The chain couples TRBV5-1 to TRBJ2-7; 15 nucleotides line up with TRBD2. Trimming at V came to 4 bases and at J to 7 bases, leaving 12 bases not matched to a gene. Germline CDR1 reads SGHRS; CDR2 reads YFSETQ. The CDR3 consists of 17 residues. The CDR3 spells CASSLHGLAGGPREQYF. DNA for the CDR3: TGCGCCAGCAGCCTACACGGACTAGCGGGAGGGCCGCGGGAGCAGTACTTC. The full variable domain, in which reference TRBV5-1 and TRBJ2-7 provide the parts outside the CDR3, is KAGVTQTPRYLIKTRGQQVTLSCSPISGHRSVSWYQQTPGQGLQFLFEYFSETQRNKGNFPGRFSGRQFSNSRSEMNVSTLELGDSALYLCASSLHGLAGGPREQYFGPGTRLTVT.

The chain recombines TRBV7-8 with TRBJ2-3; 10 bases line up with TRBD2. J gave up 6 bases and V 1 base, and 1 base lay outside the gene matches. Germline lookup yields CDR1 SGHVS and CDR2 FQNEAQ. The CDR3 contains 14 residues. The CDR3 bases are TGTGCCAGCAGCTTAGAGCGGGGGGGGGATACGCAGTATTTT. Amino acids: CASSLERGGDTQYF. Filled out from reference TRBV7-8 and TRBJ2-3, the complete variable domain reads GAGVSQSPRYKVAKRGQDVALRCDPISGHVSLFWYQQALGQGPEFLTYFQNEAQLDKSGLPSDRFFAERPEGSVSTLKIQRTQQEDSAVYLCASSLERGGDTQYFGPGTRLTVL.

Only one count was recorded for this clone. The chain carries TRBV19 and TRBJ1-2; TRBD1 might be the D (5 bases). The V end lost 8 bases, the J end lost 4 bases, and 17 bases lay between the germline ends. Germline CDR1 and CDR2: LNHDA and SQIVND (reference sequence). The length of the CDR3 is 14 residues. CDR3 DNA sequence: TGTGCCAGTGCCATGGGGGGGTTGGGCTATGGCTACACCTTC. Translating it yields CASAMGGLGYGYTF. The complete variable domain, with remaining parts taken from reference TRBV19 and TRBJ1-2, reads DGGITQSPKYLFRKEGQNVTLSCEQNLNHDAMYWYRQDPGQGLRLIYYSQIVNDFQKGDIAEGYSVSREKKESFPLTVTSAQKNPTAFYLCASAMGGLGYGYTFGSGTRLTVV.

The chain has TRBV28 and TRBJ2-1; 7 bases match TRBD2. Trimming at V came to 6 bases and at J to 4 bases, leaving 12 bases not matched to a gene. This CDR3 comprises 16 residues. Per germline, CDR1 MDHEN and CDR2 SYDVKM. DNA of the CDR3: TGTGCCAGCAGCCAAAGAGCTCGCGGGGGATACAATGAGCAGTTCTTC. It encodes CASSQRARGGYNEQFF.

This clone was found once. The chain combines TRBV5-1 with TRBJ1-6, with 7 bases fitting TRBD1. J gave up 7 bases and V 0 bases, and 7 bases lay outside the gene matches. Germline values: CDR1 SGHRS, CDR2 YFSETQ. This CDR3 has 16 amino acids. CDR3 in amino acids: CASSLERTGSNSPLHF. The CDR3 DNA reads as TGCGCCAGCAGCTTGGAACGGACAGGATCAAATTCACCCCTCCACTTT. The variable domain in full, with the rest retrieved from reference TRBV5-1 and TRBJ1-6, is KAGVTQTPRYLIKTRGQQVTLSCSPISGHRSVSWYQQTPGQGLQFLFEYFSETQRNKGNFPGRFSGRQFSNSRSEMNVSTLELGDSALYLCASSLERTGSNSPLHFGNGTRLTVT.

This chain uses TRBV7-9 with TRBJ1-3, with 9 bases matching TRBD1. The CDR3 spans 18 residues. After removal of 5 bases from V and 8 bases from J, the junction contained 19 bases not matched to a gene. Looked up from germline, CDR1 is SEHNR and CDR2 is FQNEAQ (reference sequence). In DNA, the CDR3 is TGTGCCAGCAGCGCCGGGACAGGGAACTTTTTATCGAGAGACACCATATATTTT. Amino acid sequence: CASSAGTGNFLSRDTIYF.

The chain joins TRBV5-1 to TRBJ2-5; 9 bases align to TRBD1. J lost 4 bases, V lost 3 bases, and 10 bases had no gene match. Per the germline V gene, CDR1 is SGHRS and CDR2 is YFSETQ. The CDR3 loop spans 16 amino acids. The CDR3 DNA follows: TGCGCCAGCAGCTACACGATGGGACAGGGAACAGAGACCCAGTACTTC. It yields the protein CASSYTMGQGTETQYF. The variable domain in full, with the rest retrieved from reference TRBV5-1 and TRBJ2-5, is KAGVTQTPRYLIKTRGQQVTLSCSPISGHRSVSWYQQTPGQGLQFLFEYFSETQRNKGNFPGRFSGRQFSNSRSEMNVSTLELGDSALYLCASSYTMGQGTETQYFGPGTRLLVL.

This clone has a single count. The chain employs TRBV19 and TRBJ1-5, with TRBD1 matching over 8 bases. The J segment lost 6 bases and the V segment lost 6 bases, leaving 10 bases of the junction unmatched. CDR1 and CDR2 from the germline V gene are LNHDA and SQIVND (reference sequence). The CDR3 length is 15 residues. CDR3 sequence reads: CASRDRGGSLQPQHF. DNA for the CDR3: TGTGCCAGTAGAGACAGGGGCGGGAGTCTTCAGCCCCAGCATTTT.

J is TRBJ2-7 and V is TRBV6-5, with D possibly being TRBD1 (5 bases). The CDR3 has 15 amino acids. The germline gives CDR1 MNHEY, CDR2 SVGAGI. Trimming removed 7 bases at V and 6 bases at J, with 22 bases between. The CDR3 loop reads CASIGAGLSWGEQYF. Written as DNA, the CDR3 is TGTGCCAGCATAGGGGCAGGGCTGTCCTGGGGCGAGCAGTACTTC.

The chain combines TRBV5-8 with TRBJ1-5; 7 nucleotides align to TRBD1. CDR3 size: 14 residues. The V segment lost 6 bases and the J segment 9 bases; nucleotides outside the gene matches: 12. Germline V gives CDR1 SGHTS, CDR2 YDEGEE. CDR3: CASNPEGARGPQHF. In DNA form, the CDR3 reads TGTGCCAGCAACCCGGAGGGGGCTAGGGGGCCCCAGCATTTT.

V is TRBV4-1 and J is TRBJ2-3; D gene uncertain. V was trimmed by 0 bases and J by 2 bases, leaving 9 bases between them. CDR3 length: 15 residues. Germline V lookup: CDR1 MGHRA, CDR2 YSYEKL. The CDR3 reads CASSQDSDFTDTQYF. The CDR3 bases are TGCGCCAGCAGCCAAGATTCAGATTTCACAGATACGCAGTATTTT.

The chain is built from TRBV2 and TRBJ1-5, with 8 bases matching TRBD1. Germline V gene sequence: CDR1 SNHLY, CDR2 FYNNEI. Trimming removed 7 bases from V and 4 bases from J; junction bases left unmatched: 9. The CDR3 sequence is 15 residues long. CDR3 sequence (DNA): TGTGCCAGCACCAAAAGGACAGGGACGAATCAGCCCCAGCATTTT. Translation: CASTKRTGTNQPQHF.

This chain links TRBV24-1 with TRBJ2-1; 11 nucleotides agree with TRBD2. The junction had 7 bases not matched to a gene; V was cut back by 5 bases and J by 8 bases. The germline V gene has CDR1 KGHDR and CDR2 SFDVKD. The CDR3 covers 15 residues. DNA for the CDR3: TGTGCCACCAGTGGTGTAGCGGGAGGGTTAGATGAGCAGTTCTTC. Translation gives CATSGVAGGLDEQFF.

The chain combines TRBV4-1 with TRBJ2-1, with TRBD2 identical over 11 bases. The CDR3 covers 15 residues. Germline V lookup: CDR1 MGHRA, CDR2 YSYEKL. J gave up 8 bases and V 4 bases, and 7 bases lay outside the gene matches. CDR3 DNA sequence: TGCGCCAGCAGCCCTACTAGCGGGAGTAGTTATGAGCAGTTCTTC. Translated: CASSPTSGSSYEQFF.

The gene calls are TRBV6-1 and TRBJ1-2, with TRBD1 identical over 8 bases. The CDR3 is made up of 15 amino acids. The ends lost 3 bases at V and 5 bases at J; junction bases unmatched: 8. Looked up from germline, CDR1 is MNHNS and CDR2 is SASEGT. CDR3 sequence (DNA): TGTGCCAGCAGTGACACGGGGACAGGATTATATGGCTACACCTTC. Protein product: CASSDTGTGLYGYTF.

This rearrangement joins TRBV21-1 to TRBJ2-5; the table assigns TRBD2, which was not confirmed against the DNA. TRBV21-1 is a documented pseudogene. The CDR3 loop spans 16 amino acids. CDR3 sequence: CASSQREGMGLETQYF. The CDR3 DNA reads as TGTGCCAGCAGCCAACGGGAGGGAATGGGGTTGGAGACCCAGTACTTC.

CDR3 loop: CASSEGTGGTTEAFF. The CDR3 DNA sequence: TGTGCCAGCAGTGAAGGAACAGGGGGGACCACTGAAGCTTTCTTT. The rearrangement links TRBV6-4 to TRBJ1-1; 8 nucleotides align to TRBD1. Germline V CDR1 and CDR2: MRHNA, SNTAGT. This CDR3 is 15 amino acids long. With 3 bases clipped from V and 4 bases from J, the junction kept 7 bases outside the gene matches.

This clone has a single count. This chain uses TRBV15 with TRBJ1-1; D not certain. This CDR3 has 15 residues. Trimming cost V 3 bases and J 1 base, with 12 bases left between them. Germline lookup yields CDR1 LNHNV and CDR2 YYDKDF (reference sequence). As DNA, the CDR3 is TGTGCCACCAGCAGTGACCTAGCCACGAACACTGAAGCTTTCTTT. This translates into CATSSDLATNTEAFF.

The rearrangement links TRBV7-9 to TRBJ2-7, with 10 bases fitting TRBD1. Unmatched junction bases numbered 20, after V lost 5 bases and J lost 4 bases. Germline CDR1 is SEHNR and CDR2 is FQNEAQ (reference sequence). The CDR3 extends over 19 amino acids. The CDR3 reads CASSPTMPLPGQGSYEQYF. The CDR3 region has the DNA TGTGCCAGCAGCCCCACGATGCCTCTACCGGGACAGGGGAGTTACGAGCAGTACTTC.

This chain links TRBV2 with TRBJ2-3; 13 bases align to TRBD2. Germline V lookup: CDR1 SNHLY, CDR2 FYNNEI. With 1 base clipped from V and 6 bases from J, the junction kept 7 bases outside the gene matches. CDR3 length equals 17 residues. In nucleotides, the CDR3 is TGTGCCAGCAGTGAAGAGACTAGCGGGGGGCCATTGGATACGCAGTATTTT. Its protein product is CASSEETSGGPLDTQYF.